What follows are 13 T cell receptor beta chains derived from one specimen sequenced in a study of Ad26.COV2.S vaccination and SARS-CoV-2 variants. Assay: immunoSEQ multiplex PCR; the TCRdb copy retains only in-frame clones and omits some. The sample lists 250,000 or so clones, around 85% seen once, with 2.5% to 3.5% in the top ten. Treatment in this sample: 15 to 20 received Ad26.COV2.S at low or high dose, single or two shots; about 5 received placebo; per-sample allocation not given. Collection of the samples took place on day 63 after the first injection of vaccine or placebo. The specimen comprised peripheral blood, sampled in a trial of Ad26.COV2.S vaccine versus placebo. The source of these receptors is a person aged 18 to 65 who received the Ad26.COV2.S COVID-19 vaccine or a placebo.

The chain recombines TRBV30 with TRBJ2-1, with D hard to call. With 0 bases removed from V and 7 bases from J, the gap between germline ends came to 28 bases. The CDR3 spans 19 residues. The V gene's germline CDR1 is GTSNPN and CDR2 SVGIG (reference sequence). DNA for the CDR3: TGTGCCTGGAGTGTAATACCCCTCCGGGCAATGGATAAGGTAAATGAGCAGTTCTTC. This sequence encodes CAWSVIPLRAMDKVNEQFF.

The V call is TRBV27, the J call TRBJ2-7, with TRBD1 identical over 8 bases. Germline CDR1 is MNHEY and CDR2 is SMNVEV (reference sequence). The ends lost 7 bases at V and 0 bases at J; junction bases unmatched: 5. The CDR3 totals 14 residues. The CDR3 loop is CASTQGAYSYEQYF. For the CDR3, the DNA is TGTGCCAGCACCCAGGGGGCCTACTCCTACGAGCAGTACTTC.

The chain uses TRBV2 and TRBJ2-1, with D unresolved. The CDR3 has 13 amino acids. CDR1 is SNHLY, CDR2 FYNNEI, per germline. V was cut by 2 bases and J by 7 bases, with 9 bases left in between. The CDR3 DNA reads TGTGCCAGCAGTGAAAGGGTAAAAAATGAGCAGTTCTTC. It translates to CASSERVKNEQFF.

This clone occurred a few times. The chain uses TRBV18 and TRBJ2-5; no definite D call. The CDR3 has 13 amino acids. Germline V gene data show CDR1 as KGHSH and CDR2 as LQKENI. With 3 bases removed from V and 3 bases from J, the gap between germline ends came to 8 bases. The CDR3 region has the DNA TGTGCCAGCTCACCCTTAGGGAAAGAGACCCAGTACTTC. This gives the protein CASSPLGKETQYF.

The chain combines TRBV5-6 with TRBJ2-1; D gene unclear. The length of the CDR3 is 11 residues. Trimming shortened V by 2 bases and J by 13 bases, and 10 bases separated the two germline ends. Germline loops: CDR1 SGHDT, CDR2 YYEEEE. The CDR3 loop reads CASSFSSSQFF. For the CDR3, the DNA is TGTGCCAGCAGCTTCTCTAGTAGCCAGTTCTTC.

This clone was found a few times. This chain uses TRBV24-1 with TRBJ1-6; weak D call: TRBD1 (6 bases). CDR1 KGHDR and CDR2 SFDVKD come from the germline V gene. The V gene lost 2 bases and the J gene lost 6 bases, with 19 bases spanning the gap. The CDR3 runs to 18 residues. CDR3 amino acids: CATSDSQTSGVRNSPLHF. For the CDR3, the DNA is TGTGCCACCAGTGATTCGCAGACTTCAGGGGTTCGTAATTCACCCCTCCACTTT.

The V and J genes are TRBV4-1 and TRBJ2-5; 7 bases fit TRBD1. Per the germline V gene, CDR1 is MGHRA and CDR2 is YSYEKL. The CDR3 contains 14 residues. V dropped 1 base and J dropped 3; count of bases not matched to a gene: 2. CDR3 amino acids: CASSQVQGEETQYF. The DNA of the CDR3 is TGCGCCAGCAGCCAAGTTCAGGGGGAAGAGACCCAGTACTTC.

The chain couples TRBV7-9 to TRBJ2-2; D remains ambiguous. Germline V gene lookup returns CDR1 SEHNR and CDR2 FQNEAQ (reference sequence). There are 14 residues in the CDR3. The V and J ends lost 5 bases and 3 bases respectively, with 10 bases between them. The CDR3 region has the DNA TGTGCCAGCAGCCCACAGAGCGACACCGGGGAGCTGTTTTTT. Amino acids: CASSPQSDTGELFF.

V is TRBV9 and J is TRBJ2-7; D is unresolved. The germline CDR1 and CDR2 sequences are SGDLS and YYNGEE. V was clipped by 6 bases and J by 0 bases, with 7 bases between them. The CDR3 sequence is 12 residues long. The CDR3: CASNKSSYEQYV. The DNA of the CDR3 is TGTGCCAGCAACAAAAGCTCCTACGAGCAGTACGTC.

The chain links TRBV29-1 to TRBJ2-3, with D maybe TRBD1 (6 bases). The CDR3 totals 13 residues. Germline values: CDR1 SQVTM, CDR2 ANQGSEA. V dropped 4 bases and J dropped 1 base, with 9 bases sitting between them. Written as DNA, the CDR3 is TGCAGCGTTGTGGACAGAGGCACAGATACGCAGTATTTT. Protein: CSVVDRGTDTQYF.

J is TRBJ2-7 and V is TRBV6-2 or TRBV6-3; a weak D match, TRBD2 (6 bases). Trimming took 6 bases from V and 4 from J, leaving 16 bases between them. CDR1 and CDR2 (germline): MNHEY, SVGEGT. The CDR3 totals 14 residues. CDR3: CASSPAGLKYEQYV. The CDR3 region has the DNA TGTGCCAGCAGCCCGGCGGGGCTCAAGTACGAGCAGTACGTC.

The gene calls are TRBV24-1 and TRBJ2-3; 13 bases align to TRBD2. The ends lost 6 bases at V and 8 bases at J; junction bases unmatched: 4. Germline V gives CDR1 KGHDR, CDR2 SFDVKD. CDR3 length: 14 residues. The chain's CDR3 is CATSRTSGGGTQYF. CDR3 DNA sequence: TGTGCCACCAGTCGGACTAGCGGGGGCGGTACGCAGTATTTT.

V usage is TRBV19 and J usage is TRBJ1-1; D unclear. Per germline, CDR1 LNHDA and CDR2 SQIVND (reference sequence). The V end was cut by 6 bases, the J end by 5 bases, with 13 bases between. The CDR3 spans 13 residues. CDR3 bases: TGTGCCAGTAGCTCGACTCGCGGGACTGAAGCTTTCTTT. It encodes CASSSTRGTEAFF. The full variable domain, with the rest looked up from reference TRBV19 and TRBJ1-1, is DGGITQSPKYLFRKEGQNVTLSCEQNLNHDAMYWYRQDPGQGLRLIYYSQIVNDFQKGDIAEGYSVSREKKESFPLTVTSAQKNPTAFYLCASSSTRGTEAFFGQGTRLTVV.